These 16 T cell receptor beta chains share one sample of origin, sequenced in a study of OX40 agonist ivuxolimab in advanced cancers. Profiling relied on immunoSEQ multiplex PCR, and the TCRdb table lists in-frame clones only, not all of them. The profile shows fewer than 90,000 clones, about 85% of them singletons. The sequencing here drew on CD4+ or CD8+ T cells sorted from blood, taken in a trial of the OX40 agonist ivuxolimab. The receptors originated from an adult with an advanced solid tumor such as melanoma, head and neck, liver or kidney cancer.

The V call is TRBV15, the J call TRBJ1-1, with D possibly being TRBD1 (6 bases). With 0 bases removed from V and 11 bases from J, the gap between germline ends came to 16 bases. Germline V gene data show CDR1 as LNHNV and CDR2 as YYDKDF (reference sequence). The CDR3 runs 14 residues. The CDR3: CATSREWSRGEAFF. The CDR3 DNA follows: TGTGCCACCAGCAGAGAGTGGAGCAGGGGTGAGGCTTTCTTT.

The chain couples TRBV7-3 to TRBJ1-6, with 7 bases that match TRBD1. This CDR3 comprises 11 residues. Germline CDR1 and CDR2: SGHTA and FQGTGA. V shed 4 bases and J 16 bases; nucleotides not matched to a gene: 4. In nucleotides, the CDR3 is TGTGCCAGCAGCTCCGGACAGGTGCTCCACTTT. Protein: CASSSGQVLHF. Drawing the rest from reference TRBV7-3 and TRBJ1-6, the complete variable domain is GAGVSQTPSNKVTEKGKYVELRCDPISGHTALYWYRQSLGQGPEFLIYFQGTGAADDSGLPNDRFFAVRPEGSVSTLKIQRTERGDSAVYLCASSSGQVLHFGNGTRLTVT.

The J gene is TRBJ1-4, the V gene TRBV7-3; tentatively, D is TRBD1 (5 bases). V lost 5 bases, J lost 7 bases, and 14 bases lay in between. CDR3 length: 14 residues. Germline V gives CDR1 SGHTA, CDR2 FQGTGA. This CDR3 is CASSPGGEGEKLFF. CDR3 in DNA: TGTGCCAGCAGCCCCGGGGGGGAGGGTGAAAAACTGTTTTTT.

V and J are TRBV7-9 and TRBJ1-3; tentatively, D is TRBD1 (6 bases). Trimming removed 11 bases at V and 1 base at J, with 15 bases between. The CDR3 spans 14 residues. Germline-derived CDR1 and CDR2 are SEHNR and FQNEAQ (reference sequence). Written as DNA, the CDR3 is TGTGCCCCGCAGGGGCCGGAATCTGGAAACACCATATATTTT. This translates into CAPQGPESGNTIYF.

The CDR3 DNA sequence: TGTGCCAGCAGTGAACACACATATGGCTACACCTTC. It translates to CASSEHTYGYTF. V usage is TRBV6-1 and J usage is TRBJ1-2; unclear D gene. With 2 bases removed from V and 5 bases from J, the gap between germline ends came to 6 bases. The CDR3 is 12 residues long. Germline-derived CDR1 and CDR2 are MNHNS and SASEGT.

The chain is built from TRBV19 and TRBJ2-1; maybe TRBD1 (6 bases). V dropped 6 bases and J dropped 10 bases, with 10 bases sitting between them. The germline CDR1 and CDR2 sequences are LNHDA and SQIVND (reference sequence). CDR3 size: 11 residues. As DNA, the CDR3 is TGTGCCAGTAGAAACAGGGACGAGCAGTTCTTC. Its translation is CASRNRDEQFF.

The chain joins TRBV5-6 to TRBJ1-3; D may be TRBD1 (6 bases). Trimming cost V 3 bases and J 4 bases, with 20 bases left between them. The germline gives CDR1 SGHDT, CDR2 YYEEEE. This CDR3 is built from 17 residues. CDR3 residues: CASSSRWRGAVGNTIYF. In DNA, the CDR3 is TGTGCCAGCAGCTCCCGATGGCGGGGGGCGGTAGGAAACACCATATATTTT. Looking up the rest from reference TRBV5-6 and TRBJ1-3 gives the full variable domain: DAGVTQSPTHLIKTRGQQVTLRCSPKSGHDTVSWYQQALGQGPQFIFQYYEEEERQRGNFPDRFSGHQFPNYSSELNVNALLLGDSALYLCASSSRWRGAVGNTIYFGEGSWLTVV.

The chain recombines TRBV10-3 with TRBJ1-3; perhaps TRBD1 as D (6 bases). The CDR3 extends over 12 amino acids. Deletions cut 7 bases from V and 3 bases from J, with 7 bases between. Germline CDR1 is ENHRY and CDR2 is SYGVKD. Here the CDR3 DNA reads TGTGCCATCAAGGACAGTGGAAACACCATATATTTT. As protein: CAIKDSGNTIYF.

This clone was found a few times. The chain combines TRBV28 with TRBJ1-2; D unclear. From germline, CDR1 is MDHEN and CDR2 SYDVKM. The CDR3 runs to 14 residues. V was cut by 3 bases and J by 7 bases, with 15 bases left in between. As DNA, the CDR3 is TGTGCCAGCAGTTTGAGGGAATTCAGGAGTGGCTACACCTTC. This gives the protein CASSLREFRSGYTF.

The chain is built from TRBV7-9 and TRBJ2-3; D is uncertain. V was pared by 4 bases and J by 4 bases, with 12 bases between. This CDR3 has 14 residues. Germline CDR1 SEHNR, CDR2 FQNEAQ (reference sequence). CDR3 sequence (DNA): TGTGCCAGCAGCTCCCAGGCCGGCCCAGATACGCAGTATTTT. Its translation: CASSSQAGPDTQYF.

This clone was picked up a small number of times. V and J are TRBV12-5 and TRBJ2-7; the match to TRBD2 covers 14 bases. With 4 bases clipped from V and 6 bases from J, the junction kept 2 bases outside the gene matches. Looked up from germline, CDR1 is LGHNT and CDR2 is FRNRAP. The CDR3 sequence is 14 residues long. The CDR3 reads CASGSGTSGSEQYF. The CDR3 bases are TGTGCTAGTGGTTCCGGGACTAGCGGGAGCGAGCAGTACTTC.

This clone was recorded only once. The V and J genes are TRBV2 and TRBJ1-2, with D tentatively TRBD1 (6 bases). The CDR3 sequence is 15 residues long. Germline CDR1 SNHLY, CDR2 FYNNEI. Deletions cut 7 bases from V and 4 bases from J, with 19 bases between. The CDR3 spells CASTFSRGAIYGYTF. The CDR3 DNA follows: TGTGCCAGCACTTTCTCAAGGGGGGCGATCTATGGCTACACCTTC.

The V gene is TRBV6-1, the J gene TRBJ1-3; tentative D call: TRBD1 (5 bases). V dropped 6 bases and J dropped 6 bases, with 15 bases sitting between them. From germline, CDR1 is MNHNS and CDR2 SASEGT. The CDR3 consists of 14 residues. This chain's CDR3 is CASSRTGTANTIYF. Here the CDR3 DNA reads TGTGCCAGCAGCCGGACCGGGACTGCAAACACCATATATTTT.

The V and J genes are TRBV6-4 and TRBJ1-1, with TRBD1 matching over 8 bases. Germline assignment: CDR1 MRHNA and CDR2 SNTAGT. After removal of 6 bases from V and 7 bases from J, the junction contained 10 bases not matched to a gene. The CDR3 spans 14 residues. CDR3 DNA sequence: TGTGCCAGCAGCCCCCGGACAGGGACTGGTGAAGCTTTCTTT. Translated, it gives CASSPRTGTGEAFF.

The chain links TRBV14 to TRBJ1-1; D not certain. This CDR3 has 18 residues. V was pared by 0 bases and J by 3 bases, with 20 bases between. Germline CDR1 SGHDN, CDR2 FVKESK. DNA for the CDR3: TGTGCCAGCAGCCAAGAAAGTCAGATACTACCCCTTTACACTGAAGCTTTCTTT. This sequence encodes CASSQESQILPLYTEAFF.

The CDR3 DNA follows: TGTGCCAGCACCCTAGGGGGGGCGGTTCAGCCCCAGCATTTT. Encoded protein: CASTLGGAVQPQHF. The chain uses TRBV6-6 and TRBJ1-5; D possibly corresponds to TRBD1 (6 bases). V lost 7 bases and J 6 bases, leaving 16 bases between the germline ends. The CDR3 has 14 amino acids. Germline V gene data show CDR1 as MNHNY and CDR2 as SVGAGI (reference sequence).